The sequence of this TCR beta chain was determined in a study of blood T cell repertoires in COVID-19. Each participant's cohort was designated according to participant-reported clinical history. Recovered status in Cohort 3 required two negative PCRs, clearance, or symptom resolution. CDR3 length: 12 amino acids. Trimming shortened V by 4 bases and J by 7 bases, and 11 bases separated the two germline ends. The germline V gene has CDR1 SGHRS and CDR2 YFSETQ. Methods used by the authors: Quantification of nucleated cells was approximated via reference gene primer amplification. Data came from immunoSEQ multiplex PCR; TCRdb stores just in-frame clones and leaves some out. V, J and clone size are those of that table, while D and trimming were read from the DNA. The sample records fewer than 350,000 clones, roughly 89% being singletons.

The chain recombines TRBV5-1 with TRBJ1-2; D gene uncertain. Sequencing was done on a sample of PBMCs or T cells enriched from blood (not recorded which). The receptor comes from a woman in her thirties or forties who had recovered from COVID-19. The CDR3: CASSPPGSGYTF. The CDR3 DNA follows: TGCGCCAGCAGCCCCCCGGGGAGTGGCTACACCTTC.